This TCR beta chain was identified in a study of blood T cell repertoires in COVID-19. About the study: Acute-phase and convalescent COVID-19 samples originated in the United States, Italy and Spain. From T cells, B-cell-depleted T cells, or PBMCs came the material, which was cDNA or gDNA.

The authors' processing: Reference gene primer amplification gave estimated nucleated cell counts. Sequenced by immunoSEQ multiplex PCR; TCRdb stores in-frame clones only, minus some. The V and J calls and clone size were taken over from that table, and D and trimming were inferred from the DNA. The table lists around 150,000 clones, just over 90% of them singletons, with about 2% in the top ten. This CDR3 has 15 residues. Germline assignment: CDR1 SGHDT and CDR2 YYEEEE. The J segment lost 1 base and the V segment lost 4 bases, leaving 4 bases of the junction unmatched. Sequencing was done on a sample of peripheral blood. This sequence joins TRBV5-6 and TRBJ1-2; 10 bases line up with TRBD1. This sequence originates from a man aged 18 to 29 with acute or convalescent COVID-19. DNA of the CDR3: TGTGCCAGCAGCCCGGGACAGGGGATTAACTATGGCTACACCTTC. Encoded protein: CASSPGQGINYGYTF.